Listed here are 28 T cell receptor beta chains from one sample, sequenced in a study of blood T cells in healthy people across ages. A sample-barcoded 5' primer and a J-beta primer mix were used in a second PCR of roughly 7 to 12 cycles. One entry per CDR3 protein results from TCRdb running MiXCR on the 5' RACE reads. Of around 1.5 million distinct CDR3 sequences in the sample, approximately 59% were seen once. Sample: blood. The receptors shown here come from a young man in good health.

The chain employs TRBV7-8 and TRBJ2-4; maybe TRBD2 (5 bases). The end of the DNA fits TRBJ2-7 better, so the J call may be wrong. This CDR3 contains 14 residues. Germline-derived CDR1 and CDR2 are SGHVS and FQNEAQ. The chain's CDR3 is CASSLLWERYEQYF. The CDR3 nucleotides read TGTGCCAGCAGCTTACTCTGGGAGCGGTACGAGCAGTACTTC.

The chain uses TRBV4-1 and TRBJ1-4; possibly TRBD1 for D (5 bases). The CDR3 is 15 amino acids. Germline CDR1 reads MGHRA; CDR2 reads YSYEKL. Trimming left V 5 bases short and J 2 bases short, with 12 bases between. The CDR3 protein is CASSDARGTNEKLFF. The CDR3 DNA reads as TGCGCCAGCAGCGACGCGCGGGGGACTAATGAAAAACTGTTTTTT.

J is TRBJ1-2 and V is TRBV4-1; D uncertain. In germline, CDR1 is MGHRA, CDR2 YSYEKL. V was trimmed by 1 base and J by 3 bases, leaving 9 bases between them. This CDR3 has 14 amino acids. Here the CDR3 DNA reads TGCGCCAGCAGCCAAGTTTCCTCGGACTATGGCTACACCTTC. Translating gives CASSQVSSDYGYTF.

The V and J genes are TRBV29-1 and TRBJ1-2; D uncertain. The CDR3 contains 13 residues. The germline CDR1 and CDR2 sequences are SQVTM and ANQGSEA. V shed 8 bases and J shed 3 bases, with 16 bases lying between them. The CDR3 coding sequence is TGCAGCACCGTGGAAGGTTCCCACTATGGCTACACCTTC. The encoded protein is CSTVEGSHYGYTF. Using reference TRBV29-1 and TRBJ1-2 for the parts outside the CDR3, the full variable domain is SAVISQKPSRDICQRGTSLTIQCQVDSQVTMMFWYRQQPGQSLTLIATANQGSEATYESGFVIDKFPISRPNLTFSTLTVSNMSPEDSSIYLCSTVEGSHYGYTFGSGTRLTVV.

The DNA for the CDR3 is TGCGCCAGCAGCCAAACCATTATTCCCCGGGACACCGGCTCTGGGGCCAACGTCCTGACTTTC. It translates to CASSQTIIPRDTGSGANVLTF. The chain joins TRBV4-1 to TRBJ2-6; maybe TRBD1 (6 bases). The CDR3 loop spans 21 amino acids. Germline lookup yields CDR1 MGHRA and CDR2 YSYEKL. Trimming took 2 bases from V and 0 from J, leaving 23 bases between them.

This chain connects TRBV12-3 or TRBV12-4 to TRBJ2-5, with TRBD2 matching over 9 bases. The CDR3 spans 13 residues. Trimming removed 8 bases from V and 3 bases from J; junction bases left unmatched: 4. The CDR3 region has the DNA TGTGCCAGCTTGATAGCGGGGGAAGAGACCCAGTACTTC. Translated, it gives CASLIAGEETQYF.

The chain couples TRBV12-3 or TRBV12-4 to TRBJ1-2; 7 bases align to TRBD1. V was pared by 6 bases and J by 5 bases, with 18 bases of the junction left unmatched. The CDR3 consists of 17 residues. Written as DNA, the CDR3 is TGTGCCAGCAGCCCCACCCGACAGGGATATTCTCATTATGGCTACACCTTC. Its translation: CASSPTRQGYSHYGYTF.

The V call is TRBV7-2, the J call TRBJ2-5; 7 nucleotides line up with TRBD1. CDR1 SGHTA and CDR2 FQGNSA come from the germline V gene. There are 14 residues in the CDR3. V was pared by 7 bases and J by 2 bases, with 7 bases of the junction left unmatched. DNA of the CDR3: TGTGCCAGCAACCCCCGGGACAGACAAGAGACCCAGTACTTC. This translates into CASNPRDRQETQYF.

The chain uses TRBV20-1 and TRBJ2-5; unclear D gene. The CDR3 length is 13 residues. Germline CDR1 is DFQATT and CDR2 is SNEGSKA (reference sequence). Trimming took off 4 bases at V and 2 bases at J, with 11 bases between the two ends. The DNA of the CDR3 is TGCAGTGCTACACGATTTACTCAAGAGACCCAGTACTTC. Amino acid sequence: CSATRFTQETQYF.

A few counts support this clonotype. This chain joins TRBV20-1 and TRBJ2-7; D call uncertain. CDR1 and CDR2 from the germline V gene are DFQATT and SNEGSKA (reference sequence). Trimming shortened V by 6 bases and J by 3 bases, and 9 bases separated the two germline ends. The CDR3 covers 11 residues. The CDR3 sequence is CSAKALYEQYF. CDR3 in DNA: TGCAGTGCCAAGGCTCTCTACGAGCAGTACTTC.

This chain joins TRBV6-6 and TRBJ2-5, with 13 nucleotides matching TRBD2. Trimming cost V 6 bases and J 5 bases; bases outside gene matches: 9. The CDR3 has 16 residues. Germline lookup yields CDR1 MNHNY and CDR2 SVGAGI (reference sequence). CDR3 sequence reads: CASSPETSGRPETQYF. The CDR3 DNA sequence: TGTGCCAGCAGCCCCGAGACTAGCGGGAGGCCGGAGACCCAGTACTTC.

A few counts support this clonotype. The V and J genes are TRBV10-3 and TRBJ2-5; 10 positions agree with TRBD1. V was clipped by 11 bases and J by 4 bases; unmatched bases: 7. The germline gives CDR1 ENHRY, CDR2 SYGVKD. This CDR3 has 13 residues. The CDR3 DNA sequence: TGTGCCTCTGGACAGGGGGTTTTAGAGACCCAGTACTTC. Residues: CASGQGVLETQYF.

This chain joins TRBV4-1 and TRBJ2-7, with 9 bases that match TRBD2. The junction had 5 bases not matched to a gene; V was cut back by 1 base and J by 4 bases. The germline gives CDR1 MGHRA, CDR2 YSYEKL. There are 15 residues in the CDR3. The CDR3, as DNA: TGCGCCAGCAGCCAAGGTCGGGCGGGGGGGTACGAGCAGTACTTC. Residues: CASSQGRAGGYEQYF.

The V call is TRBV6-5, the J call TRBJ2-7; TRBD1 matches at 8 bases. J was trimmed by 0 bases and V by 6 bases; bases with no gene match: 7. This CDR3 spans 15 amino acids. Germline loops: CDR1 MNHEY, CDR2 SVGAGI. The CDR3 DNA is TGTGCCAGCAGCCAGGGGGCCGGCTACTCCTACGAGCAGTACTTC. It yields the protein CASSQGAGYSYEQYF.

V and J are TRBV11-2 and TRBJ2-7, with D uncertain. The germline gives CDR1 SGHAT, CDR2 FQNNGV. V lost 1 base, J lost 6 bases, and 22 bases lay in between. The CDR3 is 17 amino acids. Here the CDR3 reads CASSLGLWQATSGEQYF. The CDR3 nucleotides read TGTGCCAGCAGCTTAGGGTTATGGCAGGCGACCTCGGGCGAGCAGTACTTC.

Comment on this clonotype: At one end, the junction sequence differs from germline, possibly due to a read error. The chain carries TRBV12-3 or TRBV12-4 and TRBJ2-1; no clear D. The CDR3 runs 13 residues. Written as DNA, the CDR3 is TGTGCCAGCAGTTTAACGCCCTACAATAAGCAGTTCTTC. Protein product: CASSLTPYNKQFF.

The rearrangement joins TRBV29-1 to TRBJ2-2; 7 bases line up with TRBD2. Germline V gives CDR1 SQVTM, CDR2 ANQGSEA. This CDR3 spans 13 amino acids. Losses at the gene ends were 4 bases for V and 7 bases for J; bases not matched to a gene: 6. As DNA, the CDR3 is TGCAGCGTTGTAACGGGAGGCATCGGGGAGCTGTTTTTT. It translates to CSVVTGGIGELFF.

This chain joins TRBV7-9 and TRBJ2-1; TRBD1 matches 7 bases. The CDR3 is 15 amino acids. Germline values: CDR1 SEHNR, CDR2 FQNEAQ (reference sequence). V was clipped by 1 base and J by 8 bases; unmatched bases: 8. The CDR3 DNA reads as TGTGCCAGCAGCTTAGAGGATAGGGACAGAGATGAGCAGTTCTTC. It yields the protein CASSLEDRDRDEQFF.

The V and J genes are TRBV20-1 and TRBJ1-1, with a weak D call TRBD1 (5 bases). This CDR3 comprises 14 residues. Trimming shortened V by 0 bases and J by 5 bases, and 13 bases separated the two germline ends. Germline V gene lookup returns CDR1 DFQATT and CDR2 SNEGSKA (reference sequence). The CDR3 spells CSAREGGRWTEAFF. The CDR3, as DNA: TGCAGTGCTAGAGAGGGGGGTCGGTGGACTGAAGCTTTCTTT.

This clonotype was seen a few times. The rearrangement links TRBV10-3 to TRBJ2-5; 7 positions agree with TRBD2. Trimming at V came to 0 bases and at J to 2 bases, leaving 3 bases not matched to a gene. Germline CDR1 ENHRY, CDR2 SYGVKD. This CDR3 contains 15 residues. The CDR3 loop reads CAISESERGQETQYF. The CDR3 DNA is TGTGCCATCAGTGAGTCAGAGCGGGGACAAGAGACCCAGTACTTC.

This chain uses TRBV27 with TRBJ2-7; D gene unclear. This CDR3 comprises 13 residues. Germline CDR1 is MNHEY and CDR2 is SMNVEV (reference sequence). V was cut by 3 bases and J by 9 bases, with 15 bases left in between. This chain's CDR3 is CASSLGSGLRQYF. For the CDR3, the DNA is TGTGCCAGCAGTTTGGGGTCGGGCCTAAGGCAGTACTTC.

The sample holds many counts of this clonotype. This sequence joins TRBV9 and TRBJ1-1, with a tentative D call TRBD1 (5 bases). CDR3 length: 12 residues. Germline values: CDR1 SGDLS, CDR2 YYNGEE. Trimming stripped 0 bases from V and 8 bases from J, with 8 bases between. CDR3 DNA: TGTGCCAGCAGCGTAGGGGGGGAGGAAGCTTTCTTT. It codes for CASSVGGEEAFF.

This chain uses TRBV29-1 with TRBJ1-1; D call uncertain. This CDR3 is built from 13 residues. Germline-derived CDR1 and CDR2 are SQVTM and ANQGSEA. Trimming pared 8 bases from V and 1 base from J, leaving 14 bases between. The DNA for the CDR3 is TGCAGCCCCTCTCTGTTAGGGAACACTGAAGCTTTCTTT. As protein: CSPSLLGNTEAFF.

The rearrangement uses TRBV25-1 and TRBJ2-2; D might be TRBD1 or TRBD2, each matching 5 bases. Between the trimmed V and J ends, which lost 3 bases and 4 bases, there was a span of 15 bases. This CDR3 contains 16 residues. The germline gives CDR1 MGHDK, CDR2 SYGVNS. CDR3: CASSDPGTASTGELFF. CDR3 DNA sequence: TGTGCCAGCAGTGATCCCGGGACGGCAAGCACCGGGGAGCTGTTTTTT.

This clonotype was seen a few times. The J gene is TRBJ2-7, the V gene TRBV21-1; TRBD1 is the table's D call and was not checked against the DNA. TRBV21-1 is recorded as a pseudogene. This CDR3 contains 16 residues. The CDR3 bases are TGTGCCAGCAGCACGTTATCCGGGACAGGTATCGCCGAGCAGTACTTC. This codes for CASSTLSGTGIAEQYF.

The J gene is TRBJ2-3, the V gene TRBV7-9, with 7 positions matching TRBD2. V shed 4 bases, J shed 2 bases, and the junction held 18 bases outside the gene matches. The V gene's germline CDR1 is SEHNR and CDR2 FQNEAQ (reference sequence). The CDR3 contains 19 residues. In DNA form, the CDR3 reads TGTGCCAGCAGCTCTCCCCCCTCTGTGGTAGCGGGTACCACAGATACGCAGTATTTT. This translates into CASSSPPSVVAGTTDTQYF.

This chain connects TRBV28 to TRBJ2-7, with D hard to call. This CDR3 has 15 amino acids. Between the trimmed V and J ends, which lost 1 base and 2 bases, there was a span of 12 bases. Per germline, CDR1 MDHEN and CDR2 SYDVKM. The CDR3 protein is CASSLYGRSTYEQYF. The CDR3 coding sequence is TGTGCCAGCAGTTTATACGGGCGGAGTACCTACGAGCAGTACTTC.

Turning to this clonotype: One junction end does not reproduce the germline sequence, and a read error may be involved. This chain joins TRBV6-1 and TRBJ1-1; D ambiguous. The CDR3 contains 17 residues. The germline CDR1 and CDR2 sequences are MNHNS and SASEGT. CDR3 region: CASREGPAITMNTEAFF. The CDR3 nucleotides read TGTGCCAGCAGGGAAGGGCCCGCAATCACGATGAACACTGAAGCTTTCTTT.